This TCR beta chain stems from a study of OX40 agonist ivuxolimab in advanced cancers. Turning to the overall study: Ivuxolimab, which targeted the costimulatory receptor OX40 (CD134), was an agonistic, fully human IgG2 monoclonal antibody. The monotherapy dose-escalation portion (N ≈ 52 patients) of the phase I ivuxolimab trial is reported in the paper. Partial responses occurred in three dose-escalation patients: two with cutaneous melanoma and one with hepatocellular carcinoma. Intravenous ivuxolimab was administered to patients every 2 weeks at six dose levels: 0.01, 0.1, 0.3, 1.5, 3 and 10 mg/kg. The dose-escalation cohort was 82.7% male with a mean age of approximately 60 years, ranging from roughly 23 to 90. The purpose of peripheral TCRbeta sequencing was to test whether ivuxolimab changed TCR sequence diversity and led to clonal T-cell expansion. Of the 52 patients in dose escalation, approximately 20 had hepatocellular carcinoma, some 15 had melanoma, 9 had renal cell carcinoma and 9 had head and neck cancer. Prior anti-PD-1, anti-PD-L1 or anti-CTLA-4 therapy was permitted, and approximately 40% of dose-escalation patients had received checkpoint inhibitors.

The trial excluded patients who had a history of autoimmune disease or who were on systemic immunosuppression. Peripheral blood for TCR sequencing was drawn from every dose cohort at baseline, at cycle 4 day 1 and at cycle 7 day 1. Samples came from an open-label, multicenter, first-in-human phase I dose-escalation trial of ivuxolimab. Adults with locally advanced or metastatic melanoma, renal cell, hepatocellular, or head and neck squamous cell carcinoma were enrolled in the trial. Before TCR sequencing, CD4+ T cells and CD8+ T cells were sorted from peripheral blood as separate populations. Including the terminal cysteine and phenylalanine, the CDR3 comprises 13 residues. The only DNA kept is the CDR3, 39 bases in frame from the first base. CDR1 and CDR2 are read off the germline V gene (reference sequence) as LNHDA and SQIVND. Cut back by 1 base and 1 base, the V and J ends lie 4 bases apart. With regard to this clone: Its antigen remains undetermined. There are no base qualities to consult, and no much larger clone falls within one base.

What the authors observed across the whole study: On average, CD8+ T cells showed more expanded clones than CD4+ T cells after ivuxolimab. Low levels of normalized T-cell clonal expansion were also seen in some nonresponding patients. The antigen specificity of the clonally expanded peripheral T cells was not determined. At doses of 0.1 to 3.0 mg/kg, clonal expansion of both CD4+ and CD8+ blood T cells was observed from baseline to week 6. In the 0.1-3.0 mg/kg groups, partial responders were among the patients with the lowest normalized peripheral clonal expansion, particularly in CD8+ T cells.

For sequencing of the TCRbeta CDR3 region, genomic DNA was extracted from the sorted cells. The immunoSEQ Assay was used to sequence the TCRbeta CDR3 regions. Held by TCRdb, this immuneACCESS table contains in-frame sequences only and omits some clones. Under half of the omission traces to an unresolved V gene where checked; the cause of the rest is unknown. The sample profile shows under 85,000 clones; about nine tenths of them were found once. The ten largest make up less than 3% of the sample. The receptor's source is an adult with an advanced solid tumor such as melanoma, head and neck, liver or kidney cancer. This sequence uses TRBV19 and TRBJ1-1; no D gene call is confident. The input for sequencing was CD4+ or CD8+ T cells sorted from blood, taken in a trial of the OX40 agonist ivuxolimab. The CDR3 sequence is CASSIVSNTEAFF. DNA sequence: TGTGCCAGTAGTATAGTCTCGAACACTGAAGCTTTCTTT. With the portions outside the CDR3 filled from the reference TRBV19 and TRBJ1-1 genes, the complete variable region becomes DGGITQSPKYLFRKEGQNVTLSCEQNLNHDAMYWYRQDPGQGLRLIYYSQIVNDFQKGDIAEGYSVSREKKESFPLTVTSAQKNPTAFYLCASSIVSNTEAFFGQGTRLTVV.